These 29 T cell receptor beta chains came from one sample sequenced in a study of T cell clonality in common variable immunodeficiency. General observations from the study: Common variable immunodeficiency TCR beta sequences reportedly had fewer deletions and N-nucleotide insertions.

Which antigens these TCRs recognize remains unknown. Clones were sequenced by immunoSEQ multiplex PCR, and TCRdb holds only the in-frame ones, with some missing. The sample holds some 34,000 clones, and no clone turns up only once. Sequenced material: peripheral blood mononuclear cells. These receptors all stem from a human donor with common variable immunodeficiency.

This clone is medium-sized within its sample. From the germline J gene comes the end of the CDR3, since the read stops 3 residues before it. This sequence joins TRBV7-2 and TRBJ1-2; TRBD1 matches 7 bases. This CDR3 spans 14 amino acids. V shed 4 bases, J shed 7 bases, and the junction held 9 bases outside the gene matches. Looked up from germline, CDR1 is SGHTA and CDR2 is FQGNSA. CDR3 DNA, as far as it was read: TGTGCCAGCAGCTCGACAGGGAGATTCGGTGGC. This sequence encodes CASSSTGRFGG. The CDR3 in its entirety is CASSSTGRFGGYTF.

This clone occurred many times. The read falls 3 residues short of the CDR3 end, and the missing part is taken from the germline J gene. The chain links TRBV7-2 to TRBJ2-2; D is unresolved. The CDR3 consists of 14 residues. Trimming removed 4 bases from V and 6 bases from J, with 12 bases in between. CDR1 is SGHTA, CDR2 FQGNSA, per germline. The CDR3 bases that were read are TGTGCCAGCAGCTCCCCATCCCGGGCCGGGGAG. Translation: CASSSPSRAGE. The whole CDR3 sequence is CASSSPSRAGELFF.

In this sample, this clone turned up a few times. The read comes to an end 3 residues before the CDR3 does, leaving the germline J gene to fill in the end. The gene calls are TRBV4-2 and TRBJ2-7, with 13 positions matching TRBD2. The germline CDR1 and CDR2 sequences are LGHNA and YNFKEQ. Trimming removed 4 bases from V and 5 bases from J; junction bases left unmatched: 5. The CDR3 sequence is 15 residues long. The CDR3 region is CASSPGLAGVHEQYF. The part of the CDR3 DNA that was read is TGTGCCAGCAGCCCCGGACTAGCGGGAGTCCACGAG.

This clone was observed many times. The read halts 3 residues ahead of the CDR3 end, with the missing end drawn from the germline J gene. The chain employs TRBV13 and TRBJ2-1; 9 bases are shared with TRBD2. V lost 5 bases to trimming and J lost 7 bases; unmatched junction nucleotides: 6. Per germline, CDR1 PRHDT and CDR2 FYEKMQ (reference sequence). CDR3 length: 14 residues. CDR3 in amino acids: CASSRRTSVNEQFF. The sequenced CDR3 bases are TGTGCCAGCAGCCGTCGGACTAGCGTAAATGAG.

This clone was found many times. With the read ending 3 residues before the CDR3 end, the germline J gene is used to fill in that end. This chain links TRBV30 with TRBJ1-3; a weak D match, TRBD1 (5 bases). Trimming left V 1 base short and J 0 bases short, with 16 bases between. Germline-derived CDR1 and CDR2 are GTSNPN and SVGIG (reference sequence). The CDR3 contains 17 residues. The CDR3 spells CAWSAPRATASGNTIYF. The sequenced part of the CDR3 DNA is TGTGCCTGGAGTGCCCCTCGGGCGACAGCCTCTGGAAACACC. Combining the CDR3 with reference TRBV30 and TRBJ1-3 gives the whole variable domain SQTIHQWPATLVQPVGSPLSLECTVEGTSNPNLYWYRQAAGRGLQLLFYSVGIGQISSEVPQNLSASRPQDRQFILSSKKLLLSDSGFYLCAWSAPRATASGNTIYFGEGSWLTVV.

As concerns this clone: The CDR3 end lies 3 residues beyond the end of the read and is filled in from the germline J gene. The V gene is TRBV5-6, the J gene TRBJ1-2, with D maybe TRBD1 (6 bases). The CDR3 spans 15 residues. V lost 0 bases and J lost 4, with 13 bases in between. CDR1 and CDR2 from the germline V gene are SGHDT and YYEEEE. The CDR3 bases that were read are TGTGCCAGCAGCTTGGGGAGAGGACAGAGCTATGGC. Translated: CASSLGRGQSYG. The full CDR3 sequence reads CASSLGRGQSYGYTF.

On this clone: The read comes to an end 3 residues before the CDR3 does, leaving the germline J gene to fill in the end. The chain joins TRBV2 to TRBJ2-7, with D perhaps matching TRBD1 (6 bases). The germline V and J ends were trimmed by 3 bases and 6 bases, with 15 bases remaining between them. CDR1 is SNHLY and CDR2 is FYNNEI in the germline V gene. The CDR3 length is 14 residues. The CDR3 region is CASSDSNLGGEQYF. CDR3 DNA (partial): TGTGCCAGCAGTGACTCTAATCTAGGGGGCGAG.

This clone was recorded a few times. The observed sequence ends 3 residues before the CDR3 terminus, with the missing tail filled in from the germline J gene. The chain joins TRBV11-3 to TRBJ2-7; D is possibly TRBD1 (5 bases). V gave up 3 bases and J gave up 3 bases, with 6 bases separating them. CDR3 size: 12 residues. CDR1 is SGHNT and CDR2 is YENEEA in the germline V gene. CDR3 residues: CASSLTVYEQYF. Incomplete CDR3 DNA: TGTGCCAGCAGCTTGACAGTCTACGAG.

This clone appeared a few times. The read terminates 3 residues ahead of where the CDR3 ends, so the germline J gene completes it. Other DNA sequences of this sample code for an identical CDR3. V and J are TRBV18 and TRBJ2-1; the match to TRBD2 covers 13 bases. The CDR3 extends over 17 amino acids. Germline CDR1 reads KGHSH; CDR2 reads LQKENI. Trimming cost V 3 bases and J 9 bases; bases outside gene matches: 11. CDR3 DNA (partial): TGTGCCAGCTCACCTCTAACTAGCGGGAGGGCCAGAAGTGAG. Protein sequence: CASSPLTSGRARSE. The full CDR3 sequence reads CASSPLTSGRARSEQFF.

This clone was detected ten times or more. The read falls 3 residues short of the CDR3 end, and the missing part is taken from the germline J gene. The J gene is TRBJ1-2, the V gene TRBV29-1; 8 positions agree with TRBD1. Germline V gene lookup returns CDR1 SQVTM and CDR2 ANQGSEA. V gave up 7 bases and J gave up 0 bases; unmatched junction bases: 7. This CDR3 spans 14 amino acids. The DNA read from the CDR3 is TGCAGCGGTCTCACAGGGGGAGCTAACTATGGC. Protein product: CSGLTGGANYG. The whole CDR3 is CSGLTGGANYGYTF.

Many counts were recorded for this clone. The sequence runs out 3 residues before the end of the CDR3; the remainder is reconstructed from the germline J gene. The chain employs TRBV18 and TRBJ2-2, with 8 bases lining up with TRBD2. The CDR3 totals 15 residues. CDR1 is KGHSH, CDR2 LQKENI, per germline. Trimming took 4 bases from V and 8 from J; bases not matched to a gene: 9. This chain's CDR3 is CASSLYGTSQGELFF. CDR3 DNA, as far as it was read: TGTGCCAGCTCACTTTATGGGACTAGTCAAGGGGAG. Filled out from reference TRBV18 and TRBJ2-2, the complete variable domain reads NAGVMQNPRHLVRRRGQEARLRCSPMKGHSHVYWYRQLPEEGLKFMVYLQKENIIDESGMPKERFSAEFPKEGPSILRIQQVVRGDSAAYFCASSLYGTSQGELFFGEGSRLTVL.

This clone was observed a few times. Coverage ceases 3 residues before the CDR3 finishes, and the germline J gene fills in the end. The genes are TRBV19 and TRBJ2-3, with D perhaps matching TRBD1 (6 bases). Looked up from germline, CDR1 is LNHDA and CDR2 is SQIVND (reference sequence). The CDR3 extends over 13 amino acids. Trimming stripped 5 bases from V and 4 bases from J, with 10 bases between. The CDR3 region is CASSDTGSDTQYF. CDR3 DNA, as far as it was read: TGTGCCAGTAGTGATACAGGGTCAGATACG.

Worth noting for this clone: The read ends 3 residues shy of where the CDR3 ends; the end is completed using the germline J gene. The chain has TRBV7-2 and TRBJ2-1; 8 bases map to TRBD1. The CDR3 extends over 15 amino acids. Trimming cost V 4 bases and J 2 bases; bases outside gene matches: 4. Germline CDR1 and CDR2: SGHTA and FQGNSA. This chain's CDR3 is CASSWPGQAYNEQFF. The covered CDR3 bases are TGTGCCAGCAGCTGGCCGGGACAGGCCTACAATGAG.

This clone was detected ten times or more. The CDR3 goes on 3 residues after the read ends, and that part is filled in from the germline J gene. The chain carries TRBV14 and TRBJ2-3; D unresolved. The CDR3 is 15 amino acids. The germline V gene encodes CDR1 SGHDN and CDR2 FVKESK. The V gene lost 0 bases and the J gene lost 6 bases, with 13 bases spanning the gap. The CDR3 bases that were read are TGTGCCAGCAGCCAAGACAAGGTTTTTGGCGATACG. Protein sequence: CASSQDKVFGDT. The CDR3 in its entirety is CASSQDKVFGDTQYF.

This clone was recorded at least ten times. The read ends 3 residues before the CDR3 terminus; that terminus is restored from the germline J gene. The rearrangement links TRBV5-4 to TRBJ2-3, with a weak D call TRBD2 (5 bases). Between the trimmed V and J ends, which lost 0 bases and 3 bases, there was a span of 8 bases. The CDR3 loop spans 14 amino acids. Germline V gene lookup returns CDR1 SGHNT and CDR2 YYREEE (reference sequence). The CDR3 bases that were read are TGTGCCAGCAGCTTGGAACTAGAAACAGATACG. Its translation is CASSLELETDT. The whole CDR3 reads CASSLELETDTQYF.

The CDR3 DNA, read in part, is TGTGCCAGCAGCGCACGCCGGGACAGACAAGAGACC. Translation: CASSARRDRQET. From start to end, the CDR3 is CASSARRDRQETQYF. V gene TRBV7-2 combines with J gene TRBJ2-5, with 7 bases aligning to TRBD1. The sequenced fragment ends 3 residues before the CDR3 boundary, so the rest is inferred from the germline J gene. From germline, CDR1 is SGHTA and CDR2 FQGNSA. The ends lost 5 bases at V and 2 bases at J; junction bases unmatched: 8. This CDR3 is built from 15 residues.

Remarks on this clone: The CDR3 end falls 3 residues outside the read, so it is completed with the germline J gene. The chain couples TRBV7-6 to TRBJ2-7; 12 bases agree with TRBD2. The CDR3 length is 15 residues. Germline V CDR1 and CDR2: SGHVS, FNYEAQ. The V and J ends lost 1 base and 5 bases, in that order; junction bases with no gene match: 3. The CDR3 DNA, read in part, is TGTGCCAGCAGCTTAGGACTAGCGGGAGTTAACGAG. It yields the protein CASSLGLAGVNE. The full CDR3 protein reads CASSLGLAGVNEQYF.

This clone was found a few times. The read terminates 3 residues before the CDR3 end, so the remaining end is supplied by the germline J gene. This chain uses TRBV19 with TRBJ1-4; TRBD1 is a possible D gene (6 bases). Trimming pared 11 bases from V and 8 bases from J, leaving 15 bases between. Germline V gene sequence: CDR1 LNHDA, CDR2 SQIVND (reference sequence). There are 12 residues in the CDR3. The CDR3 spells CASGQGREKLFF. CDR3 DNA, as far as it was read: TGTGCCTCGGGGCAGGGGAGGGAAAAA.

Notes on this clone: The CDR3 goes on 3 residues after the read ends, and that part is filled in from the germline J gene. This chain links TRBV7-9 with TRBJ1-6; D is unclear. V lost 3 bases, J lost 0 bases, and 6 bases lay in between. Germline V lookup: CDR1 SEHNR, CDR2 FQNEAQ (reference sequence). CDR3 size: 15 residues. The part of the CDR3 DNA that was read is TGTGCCAGCAGCTTTGGCAGCTCCTATAATTCACCC. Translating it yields CASSFGSSYNSP. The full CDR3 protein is CASSFGSSYNSPLHF.

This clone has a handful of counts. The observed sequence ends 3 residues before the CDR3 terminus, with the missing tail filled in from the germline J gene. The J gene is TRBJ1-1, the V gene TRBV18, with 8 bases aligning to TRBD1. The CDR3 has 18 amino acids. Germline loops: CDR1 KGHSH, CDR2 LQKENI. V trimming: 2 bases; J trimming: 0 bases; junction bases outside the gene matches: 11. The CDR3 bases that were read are TGTGCCAGCTCACCAATGCAGGGGGCAGCCGCAATGAACACTGAA. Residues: CASSPMQGAAAMNTE. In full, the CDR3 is CASSPMQGAAAMNTEAFF. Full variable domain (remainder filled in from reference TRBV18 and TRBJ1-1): NAGVMQNPRHLVRRRGQEARLRCSPMKGHSHVYWYRQLPEEGLKFMVYLQKENIIDESGMPKERFSAEFPKEGPSILRIQQVVRGDSAAYFCASSPMQGAAAMNTEAFFGQGTRLTVV.

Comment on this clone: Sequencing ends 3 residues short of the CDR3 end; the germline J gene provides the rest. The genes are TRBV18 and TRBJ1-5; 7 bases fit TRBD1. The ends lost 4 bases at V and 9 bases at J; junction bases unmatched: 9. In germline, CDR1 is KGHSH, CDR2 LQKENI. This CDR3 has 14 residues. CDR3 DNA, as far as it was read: TGTGCCAGCTCACAAACAGGGGTATCGGGGCCC. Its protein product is CASSQTGVSGP. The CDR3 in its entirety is CASSQTGVSGPQHF.

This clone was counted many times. The CDR3 is CASSLGWGGEDTEAFF. Incomplete CDR3 DNA: TGCGCCAGCAGCTTGGGGTGGGGGGGTGAGGACACTGAA. V usage is TRBV5-1 and J usage is TRBJ1-1; a possible D gene is TRBD1 (5 bases). The sequence runs out 3 residues before the end of the CDR3; the remainder is reconstructed from the germline J gene. Per germline, CDR1 SGHRS and CDR2 YFSETQ. This CDR3 is built from 16 residues. V lost 0 bases and J lost 3, with 15 bases in between.

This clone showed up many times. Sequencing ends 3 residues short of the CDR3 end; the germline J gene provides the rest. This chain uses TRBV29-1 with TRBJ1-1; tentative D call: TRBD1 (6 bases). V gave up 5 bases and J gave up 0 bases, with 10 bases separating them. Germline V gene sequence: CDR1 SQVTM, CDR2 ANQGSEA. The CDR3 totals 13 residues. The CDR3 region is CSVFRDMNTEAFF. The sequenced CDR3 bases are TGCAGCGTTTTTCGGGACATGAACACTGAA.

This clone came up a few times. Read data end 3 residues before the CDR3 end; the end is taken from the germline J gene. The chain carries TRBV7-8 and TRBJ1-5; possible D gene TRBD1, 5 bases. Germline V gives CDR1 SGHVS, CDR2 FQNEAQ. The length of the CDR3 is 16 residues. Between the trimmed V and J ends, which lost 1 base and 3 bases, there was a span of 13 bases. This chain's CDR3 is CASSLVTGGNNQPQHF. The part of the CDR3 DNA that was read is TGTGCCAGCAGCTTAGTAACGGGGGGTAACAATCAGCCC.

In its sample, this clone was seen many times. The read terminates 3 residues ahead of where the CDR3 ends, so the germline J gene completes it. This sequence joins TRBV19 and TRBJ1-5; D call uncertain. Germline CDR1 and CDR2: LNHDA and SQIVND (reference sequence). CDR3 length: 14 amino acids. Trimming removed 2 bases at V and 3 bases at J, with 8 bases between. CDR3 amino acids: CASSIRELNQPQHF. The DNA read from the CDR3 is TGTGCCAGTAGTATACGAGAGCTCAATCAGCCC. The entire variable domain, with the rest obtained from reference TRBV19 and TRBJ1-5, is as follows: DGGITQSPKYLFRKEGQNVTLSCEQNLNHDAMYWYRQDPGQGLRLIYYSQIVNDFQKGDIAEGYSVSREKKESFPLTVTSAQKNPTAFYLCASSIRELNQPQHFGDGTRLSIL.

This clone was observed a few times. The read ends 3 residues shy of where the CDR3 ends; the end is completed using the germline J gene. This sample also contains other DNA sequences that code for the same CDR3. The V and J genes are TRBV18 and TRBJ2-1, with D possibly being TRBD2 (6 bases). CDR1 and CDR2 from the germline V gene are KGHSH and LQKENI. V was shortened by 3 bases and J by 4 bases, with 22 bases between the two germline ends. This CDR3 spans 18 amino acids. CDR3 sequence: CASSPAGSGTSGYNEQFF. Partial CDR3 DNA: TGTGCCAGCTCACCTGCCGGATCCGGGACGAGCGGGTACAATGAG.

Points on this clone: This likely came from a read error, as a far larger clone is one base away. CDR3 DNA (partial): TGTGCCAGCAGCTTCGGGTATCTAGCCAAAAACATT. As protein: CASSFGYLAKNI. The CDR3 in its entirety is CASSFGYLAKNIQYF. The chain has TRBV11-2 and TRBJ2-4; the D is unclear. The read is 3 residues too short to cover the CDR3 end, so that end is filled in from the germline J gene. Between the trimmed V and J ends, which lost 3 bases and 0 bases, there was a span of 9 bases. This CDR3 has 15 amino acids. Germline loops: CDR1 SGHAT, CDR2 FQNNGV. Variable domain in full (rest from reference TRBV11-2 and TRBJ2-4): EAGVAQSPRYKIIEKRQSVAFWCNPISGHATLYWYQQILGQGPKLLIQFQNNGVVDDSQLPKDRFSAERLKGVDSTLKIQPAKLEDSAVYLCASSFGYLAKNIQYFGAGTRLSVL.

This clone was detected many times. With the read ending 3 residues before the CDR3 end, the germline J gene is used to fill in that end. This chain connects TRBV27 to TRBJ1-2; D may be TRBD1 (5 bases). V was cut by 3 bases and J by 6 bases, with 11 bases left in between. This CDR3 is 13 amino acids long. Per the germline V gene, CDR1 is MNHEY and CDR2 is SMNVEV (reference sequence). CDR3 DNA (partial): TGTGCCAGCAGTTTCCGGGGGTTGGATGGC. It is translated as CASSFRGLDG. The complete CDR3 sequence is CASSFRGLDGYTF.

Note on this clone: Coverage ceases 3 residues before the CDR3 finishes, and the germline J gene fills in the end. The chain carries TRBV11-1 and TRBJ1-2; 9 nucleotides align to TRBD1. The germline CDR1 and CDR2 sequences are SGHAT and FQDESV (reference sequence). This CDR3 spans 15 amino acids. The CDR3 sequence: CASSHGDRVVGGYTF. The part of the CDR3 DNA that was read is TGTGCCAGCAGCCACGGGGACAGGGTTGTCGGGGGC.